What follows is one T cell receptor beta chain and its context. What it binds is not known. Repertoires were generated with immunoSEQ multiplex PCR, while TCRdb's copy carries only in-frame clones and drops some. The repertoire includes 130,000 to 150,000 clones, about 91% of them detected once, and 11% sits in the top ten. Germline-derived CDR1 and CDR2 are SGHRS and YFSETQ. Trimming removed 5 bases from V and 2 bases from J, with 18 bases in between. This CDR3 has 16 residues. The data stem from a study of cytotoxic CD8 clonotypes in ibrutinib-treated CLL. Study as a whole: Within the patient group, under 12 were relapsed/refractory and approximately 16 treatment-naive, and roughly 18 were IGHV unmutated.

TCR beta libraries used 1.5 to 2.5 micrograms of genomic DNA from cryopreserved PBMCs. The study's findings and limits: Sampling schedules were unmatched across sustained-remission and progressing patients.

This sample comprised PBMCs, obtained after 12 months of ibrutinib treatment. This receptor was identified in a human donor with chronic lymphocytic leukemia. The J gene is TRBJ2-3, the V gene TRBV5-1; maybe TRBD1 (6 bases). In DNA form, the CDR3 reads TGCGCCAGCAGACCTTTGGGGGCCCTAGTCACAGATACGCAGTATTTT. It translates to CASRPLGALVTDTQYF.